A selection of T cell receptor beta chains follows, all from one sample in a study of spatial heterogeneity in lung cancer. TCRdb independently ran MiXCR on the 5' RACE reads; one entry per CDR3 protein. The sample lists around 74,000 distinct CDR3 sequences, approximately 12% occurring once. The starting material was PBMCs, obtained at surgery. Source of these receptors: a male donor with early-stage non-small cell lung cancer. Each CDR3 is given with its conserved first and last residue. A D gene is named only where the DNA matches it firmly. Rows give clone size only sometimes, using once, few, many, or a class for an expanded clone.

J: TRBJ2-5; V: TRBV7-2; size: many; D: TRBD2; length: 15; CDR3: CASSSTSGYQETQYF; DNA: TGTGCCAGCAGCTCGACTAGCGGATACCAAGAGACCCAGTACTTC
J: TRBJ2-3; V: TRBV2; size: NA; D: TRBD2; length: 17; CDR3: CASSPTPGLAGTDTQYF; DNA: TGTGCCAGCAGTCCTACCCCGGGACTAGCGGGAACTGATACGCAGTATTTT
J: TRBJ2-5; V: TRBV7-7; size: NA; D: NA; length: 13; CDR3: CASSLGDGETQYF; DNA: TGTGCCAGCAGCTTAGGGGACGGAGAGACCCAGTACTTC
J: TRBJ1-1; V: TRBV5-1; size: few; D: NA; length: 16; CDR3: CASSPEPLTENTEAFF; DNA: TGCGCCAGCAGCCCGGAACCCCTTACAGAAAACACTGAAGCTTTCTTT
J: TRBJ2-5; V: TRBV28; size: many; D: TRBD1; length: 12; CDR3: CASSSGGTGIYF; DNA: TGTGCCAGCAGTTCAGGCGGGACAGGTATTTACTTC
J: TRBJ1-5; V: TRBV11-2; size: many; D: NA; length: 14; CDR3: CASSLVSGGQPQHF; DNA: TGTGCCAGCAGCTTAGTTTCGGGCGGTCAGCCCCAGCATTTT
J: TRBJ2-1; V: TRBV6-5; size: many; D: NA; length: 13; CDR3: CASRAQGYNEQFF; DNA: TGTGCCAGCAGGGCACAGGGATACAATGAGCAGTTCTTC
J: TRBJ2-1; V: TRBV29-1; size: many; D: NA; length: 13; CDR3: CSVAQISYNEQFF; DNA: TGCAGCGTTGCCCAAATCTCCTACAATGAGCAGTTCTTC
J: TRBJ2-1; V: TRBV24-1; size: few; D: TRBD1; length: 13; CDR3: CATSITGAYEQFF; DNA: TGTGCCACCAGTATAACAGGGGCTTATGAGCAGTTCTTC
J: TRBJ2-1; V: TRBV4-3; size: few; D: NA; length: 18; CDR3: CASSQDQPIPFTYNEQFF; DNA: TGCGCCAGCAGCCAAGATCAACCTATCCCTTTTACTTACAATGAGCAGTTCTTC
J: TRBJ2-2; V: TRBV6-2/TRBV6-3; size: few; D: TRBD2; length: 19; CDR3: CASSPRRLAGELGTGELFF; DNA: TGTGCCAGCAGTCCCCGGCGTCTAGCGGGAGAATTGGGGACCGGGGAGCTGTTTTTT
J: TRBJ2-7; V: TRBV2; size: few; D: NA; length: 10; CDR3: CASRGNEQYF; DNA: TGTGCCAGCAGGGGAAACGAGCAGTACTTC
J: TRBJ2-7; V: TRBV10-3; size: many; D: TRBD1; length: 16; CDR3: CAISEPRQGGRDEQYF; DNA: TGTGCCATCAGTGAACCCCGACAGGGGGGACGGGACGAGCAGTACTTC
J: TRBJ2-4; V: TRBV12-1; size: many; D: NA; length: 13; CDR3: CASSFDAKNIQYF; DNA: TGTGCCAGCAGCTTTGACGCCAAAAACATTCAGTACTTC
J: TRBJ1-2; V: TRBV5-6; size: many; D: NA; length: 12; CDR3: CASSRPAYGYTF; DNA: TGTGCCAGCAGCCGACCGGCCTATGGCTACACCTTC
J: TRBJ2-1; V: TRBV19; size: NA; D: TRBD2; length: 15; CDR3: CASSEGLELYNEQFF; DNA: TGTGCCAGTAGTGAGGGACTAGAGCTCTACAATGAGCAGTTCTTC
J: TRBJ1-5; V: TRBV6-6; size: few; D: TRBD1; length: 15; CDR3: CASSYMGQANQPQHF; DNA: TGTGCCAGCAGTTACATGGGACAGGCTAATCAGCCCCAGCATTTT
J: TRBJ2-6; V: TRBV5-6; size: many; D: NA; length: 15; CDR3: CASSLEFSGANVLTF; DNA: TGTGCCAGCAGCTTGGAGTTCTCTGGGGCCAACGTCCTGACTTTC
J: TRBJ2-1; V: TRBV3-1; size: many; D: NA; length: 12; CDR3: CASSRTQNEQFF; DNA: TGTGCCAGCAGCAGGACTCAAAATGAGCAGTTCTTC
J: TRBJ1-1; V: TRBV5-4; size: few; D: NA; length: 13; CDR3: CASSLDQNTEAFF; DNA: TGTGCCAGCAGCTTGGATCAGAACACTGAAGCTTTCTTT
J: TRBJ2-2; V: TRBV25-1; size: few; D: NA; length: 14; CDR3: CASSEQGFTGELFF; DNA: TGTGCCAGCAGTGAACAGGGGTTCACCGGGGAGCTGTTTTTT
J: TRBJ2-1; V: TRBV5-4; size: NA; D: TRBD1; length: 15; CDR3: CASSDSGQGNAQQFF; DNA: TGTGCCAGCAGCGATTCGGGACAGGGTAATGCCCAGCAGTTCTTC
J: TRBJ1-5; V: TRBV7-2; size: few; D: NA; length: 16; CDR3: CASSLGPLISNQPQHF; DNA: TGTGCCAGCAGCTTAGGCCCGCTGATTAGCAATCAGCCCCAGCATTTT
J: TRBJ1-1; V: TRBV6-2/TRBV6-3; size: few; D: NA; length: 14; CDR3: CASSYQLRGTEAFF; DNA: TGTGCCAGCAGTTACCAACTCAGGGGCACTGAAGCTTTCTTT
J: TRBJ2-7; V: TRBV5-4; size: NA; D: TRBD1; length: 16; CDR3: CASSSYGRDRDYEQYF; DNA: TGTGCCAGCAGCTCCTACGGCCGGGACAGGGACTACGAGCAGTACTTC
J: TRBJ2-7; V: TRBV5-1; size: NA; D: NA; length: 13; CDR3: CASSSQLDYEQYF; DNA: TGCGCCAGCAGCTCGCAGTTGGATTACGAGCAGTACTTC
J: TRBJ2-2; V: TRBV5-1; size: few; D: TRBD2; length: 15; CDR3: CASSLGPSGTGELFF; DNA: TGCGCCAGCAGCTTGGGGCCTAGCGGCACCGGGGAGCTGTTTTTT
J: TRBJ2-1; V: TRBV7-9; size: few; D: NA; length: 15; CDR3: CASSDTGSSYNEQFF; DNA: TGTGCCAGCAGCGATACCGGGAGCTCCTACAATGAGCAGTTCTTC
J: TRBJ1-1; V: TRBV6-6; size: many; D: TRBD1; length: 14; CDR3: CASSWTGTGTEAFF; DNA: TGTGCCAGCAGTTGGACTGGGACAGGCACTGAAGCTTTCTTT
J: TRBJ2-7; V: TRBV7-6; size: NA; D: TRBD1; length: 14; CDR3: CASSPKGQSYEQYF; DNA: TGTGCCAGCAGCCCTAAGGGACAGAGCTACGAGCAGTACTTC
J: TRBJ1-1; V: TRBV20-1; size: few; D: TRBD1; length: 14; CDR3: CSARAPRRGTEAFF; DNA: TGCAGTGCTAGAGCCCCTCGCAGGGGGACTGAAGCTTTCTTT
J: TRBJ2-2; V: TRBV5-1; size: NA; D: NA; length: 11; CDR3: CASGNTGELFF; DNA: TGCGCCAGCGGAAACACCGGGGAGCTGTTTTTT
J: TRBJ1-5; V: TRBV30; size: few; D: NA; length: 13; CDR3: CAWSGGGNQPQHF; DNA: TGTGCCTGGAGTGGAGGCGGCAATCAGCCCCAGCATTTT
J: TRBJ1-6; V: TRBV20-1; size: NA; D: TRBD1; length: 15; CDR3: CSARDGDRSVSPLHF; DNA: TGCAGTGCTAGAGATGGGGACAGGTCGGTTTCACCCCTCCACTTT
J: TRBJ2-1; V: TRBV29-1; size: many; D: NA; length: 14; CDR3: CSVENRSPYNEQFF; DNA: TGCAGCGTCGAAAACAGGAGCCCCTACAATGAGCAGTTCTTC
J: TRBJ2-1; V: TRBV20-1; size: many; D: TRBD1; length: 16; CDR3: CSALPGQGAIYNEQFF; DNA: TGCAGTGCACTTCCGGGACAGGGGGCTATCTACAATGAGCAGTTCTTC
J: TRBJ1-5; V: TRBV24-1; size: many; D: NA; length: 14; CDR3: CATSEKYSNQPQHF; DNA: TGTGCCACCAGTGAAAAATATAGCAATCAGCCCCAGCATTTT
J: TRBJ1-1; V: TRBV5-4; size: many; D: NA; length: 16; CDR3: CASSGPNLWGRAEAFF; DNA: TGTGCCAGCAGCGGACCGAATTTGTGGGGTCGGGCTGAAGCTTTCTTT
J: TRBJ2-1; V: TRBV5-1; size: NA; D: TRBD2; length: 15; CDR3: CASSLGTSGVNEQFF; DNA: TGCGCCAGCAGCTTGGGGACTAGCGGGGTAAATGAGCAGTTCTTC
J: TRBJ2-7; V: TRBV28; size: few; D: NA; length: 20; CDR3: CASTPRTGGLLAGAGYEQYF; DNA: TGTGCCAGCACCCCCAGGACAGGGGGCTTGCTAGCGGGAGCCGGTTACGAGCAGTACTTC
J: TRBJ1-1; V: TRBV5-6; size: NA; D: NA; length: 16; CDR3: CASSLATLDRYTEAFF; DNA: TGTGCCAGCAGCTTGGCCACTTTAGACAGGTACACTGAAGCTTTCTTT
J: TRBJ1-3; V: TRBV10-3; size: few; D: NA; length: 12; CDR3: CACSLSGNTIYF; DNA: TGTGCCTGTAGTCTCTCTGGAAACACCATATATTTT
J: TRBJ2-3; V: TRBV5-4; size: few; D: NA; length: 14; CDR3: CASSSRTDEDTQYF; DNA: TGTGCCAGCAGCTCCCGGACTGACGAAGATACGCAGTATTTT
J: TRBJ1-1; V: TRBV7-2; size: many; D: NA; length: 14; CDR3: CASSLVPGNTEAFF; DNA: TGTGCCAGCAGCTTAGTTCCAGGGAACACTGAAGCTTTCTTT